The 17 T cell receptor beta chains below all came from one sample that was sequenced in a study of naive and memory T cell subsets. Two oligonucleotides, mixed equimolar, formed the beta constant-region primer covering TRBC1 and TRBC2. Four rounds of PCR amplified the ligated cDNA using nested alpha and beta constant-region primers plus SP2. Each CDR3 protein is one row after TCRdb ran MiXCR on the UMI-ligation and nested PCR reads. The data show about 120,000 distinct CDR3 sequences, 36% seen once. Sequenced input: central memory CD4+ T cells from blood. The receptors come from a human donor in good health.

This clonotype was seen once. The chain joins TRBV5-1 to TRBJ2-5; 11 bases fit TRBD2. There are 18 residues in the CDR3. In germline, CDR1 is SGHRS, CDR2 YFSETQ. V shed 7 bases and J 5 bases; nucleotides not matched to a gene: 19. CDR3 coding DNA: TGCGCCAGCGCACTTAGTGGGACTATAGCGGGAGGGCTCGAGACCCAGTACTTC. Its protein product is CASALSGTIAGGLETQYF.

In regard to this clonotype: A read error may be the cause here, since a much bigger clone is one base away. The chain joins TRBV29-1 to TRBJ2-2, with TRBD2 matching 10 bases. Germline V gene lookup returns CDR1 SQVTM and CDR2 ANQGSEA. CDR3 length equals 13 residues. The junction had 0 bases not matched to a gene; V was cut back by 4 bases and J by 4 bases. CDR3 sequence (DNA): TGCAGCGTTGGGACTAGCGGCACCGGGGAGCTGTTTTTT. Amino acid sequence: CSVGTSGTGELFF.

This chain connects TRBV7-9 to TRBJ1-1; D uncertain. The V end was cut by 8 bases, the J end by 4 bases, with 11 bases between. The CDR3 covers 12 residues. Per germline, CDR1 SEHNR and CDR2 FQNEAQ (reference sequence). DNA of the CDR3: TGTGCCAGCGGGTGGACTTTCACTGAAGCTTTCTTT. It encodes CASGWTFTEAFF.

The rearrangement uses TRBV14 and TRBJ2-7; D is uncertain. V lost 4 bases, J lost 2 bases, and 9 bases lay in between. Germline V gene lookup returns CDR1 SGHDN and CDR2 FVKESK. The CDR3 has 13 amino acids. The DNA of the CDR3 is TGTGCCAGCAGCCCTTACAAGACCTACGAGCAGTACTTC. Protein product: CASSPYKTYEQYF.

V is TRBV28 and J is TRBJ2-5, with 10 bases matching TRBD1. Trimming took 4 bases from V and 4 from J; bases not matched to a gene: 6. The CDR3 runs 15 residues. Germline V CDR1 and CDR2: MDHEN, SYDVKM. CDR3 region: CASSWDRGVGETQYF. DNA for the CDR3: TGTGCCAGCAGTTGGGACAGGGGTGTAGGAGAGACCCAGTACTTC.

This clonotype was counted a few times. The chain couples TRBV7-9 to TRBJ2-7; perhaps TRBD2 as D (5 bases). The CDR3 is made up of 15 amino acids. V dropped 2 bases and J dropped 2 bases, with 13 bases sitting between them. CDR1 is SEHNR, CDR2 FQNEAQ, per germline (reference sequence). The CDR3 sequence is CASSLSASYTYEQYF. Here the CDR3 DNA reads TGTGCCAGCAGCTTAAGTGCTAGCTACACCTACGAGCAGTACTTC.

V and J are TRBV20-1 and TRBJ2-4; D may match TRBD1 or TRBD2 (5 bases each). This CDR3 is 17 amino acids long. From germline, CDR1 is DFQATT and CDR2 SNEGSKA (reference sequence). Trimming removed 0 bases from V and 8 bases from J, with 23 bases in between. CDR3 in amino acids: CSARDPGRVGKVDIQYF. In DNA form, the CDR3 reads TGCAGTGCTAGAGATCCGGGACGAGTTGGTAAGGTCGACATTCAGTACTTC.

This clonotype has a handful of counts. This chain links TRBV2 with TRBJ2-4, with 13 bases aligning to TRBD2. Per the germline V gene, CDR1 is SNHLY and CDR2 is FYNNEI. The CDR3 spans 14 residues. J lost 8 bases, V lost 5 bases, and 3 bases had no gene match. CDR3 nucleotides: TGTGCCAGCAGTAGGACTAGCGGGAGTGACATTCAGTACTTC. It yields the protein CASSRTSGSDIQYF.

This clonotype appeared once. The V call is TRBV30, the J call TRBJ2-1, with TRBD1 matching over 9 bases. Germline V gives CDR1 GTSNPN, CDR2 SVGIG (reference sequence). Germline trimming cut 3 bases from V and 7 bases from J; bases unmatched to any gene: 7. The CDR3 is 14 residues long. CDR3 coding DNA: TGTGCCTGGAGCAACGGACAGGGGAGGAATGAGCAGTTCTTC. Its translation is CAWSNGQGRNEQFF.

This clonotype was seen more than once but under ten times. J is TRBJ2-6 and V is TRBV5-6; TRBD1 matches 8 bases. The V gene end was trimmed by 0 bases and the J gene end by 2 bases; junction bases not matched to a gene: 1. CDR3 length: 16 amino acids. In germline, CDR1 is SGHDT, CDR2 YYEEEE. CDR3: CASSLGDRTGANVLTF. Here the CDR3 DNA reads TGTGCCAGCAGCTTGGGGGACAGGACTGGGGCCAACGTCCTGACTTTC.

This chain uses TRBV28 with TRBJ2-2; maybe TRBD1 (6 bases). V shed 3 bases and J shed 5 bases, with 25 bases lying between them. In germline, CDR1 is MDHEN, CDR2 SYDVKM. There are 19 residues in the CDR3. CDR3 sequence reads: CASSFPTDQRTAETGELFF. CDR3 sequence (DNA): TGTGCCAGCAGTTTTCCAACGGACCAAAGGACAGCTGAAACCGGGGAGCTGTTTTTT.

V gene TRBV18 combines with J gene TRBJ2-3; TRBD1 aligns across 11 bases. CDR3 length: 17 residues. V was pared by 3 bases and J by 0 bases, with 5 bases of the junction left unmatched. Germline V gives CDR1 KGHSH, CDR2 LQKENI. The CDR3 loop reads CASSPRTGGPSTDTQYF. As DNA, the CDR3 is TGTGCCAGCTCACCTCGGACAGGGGGCCCTAGCACAGATACGCAGTATTTT.

This clonotype showed up many times. The rearrangement uses TRBV3-1 and TRBJ2-3, with TRBD2 matching 10 bases. Germline-derived CDR1 and CDR2 are LGHDT and YNNKEL (reference sequence). The length of the CDR3 is 15 residues. The ends lost 3 bases at V and 5 bases at J; junction bases unmatched: 5. CDR3 residues: CASSHQAGGVDTQYF. In DNA form, the CDR3 reads TGTGCCAGCAGCCACCAAGCGGGAGGGGTAGATACGCAGTATTTT.

CDR3 in amino acids: CASSPLLALSYNEQFF. CDR3 in DNA: TGTGCCAGCAGCCCTCTACTAGCGCTTTCCTACAATGAGCAGTTCTTC. The chain recombines TRBV7-2 with TRBJ2-1, with 7 bases lining up with TRBD2. This CDR3 is 16 amino acids long. Germline CDR1 SGHTA, CDR2 FQGNSA. After removal of 5 bases from V and 1 base from J, the junction contained 8 bases not matched to a gene.

The rearrangement uses TRBV10-1 and TRBJ2-7; D not certain. Germline V gene data show CDR1 as WNHNN and CDR2 as SYGVQD (reference sequence). This CDR3 region has 14 residues. Trimming removed 0 bases at V and 2 bases at J, with 8 bases between. Written as DNA, the CDR3 is TGCGCCAGCAGTGAGTCGGGAAAACCCTACGAGCAGTACTTC. Translated: CASSESGKPYEQYF.

This clonotype appeared many times. The chain is built from TRBV7-2 and TRBJ1-5; D is perhaps TRBD1 (6 bases). Looked up from germline, CDR1 is SGHTA and CDR2 is FQGNSA. V was shortened by 5 bases and J by 1 base, with 9 bases between the two germline ends. The length of the CDR3 is 14 residues. For the CDR3, the DNA is TGTGCCAGCAGCGAAGACAGGAGCAATCAGCCCCAGCATTTT. It yields the protein CASSEDRSNQPQHF.

The chain combines TRBV28 with TRBJ2-6; D possibly corresponds to TRBD1 (6 bases). This CDR3 region has 16 residues. V lost 6 bases and J 1 base, leaving 13 bases between the germline ends. Germline-derived CDR1 and CDR2 are MDHEN and SYDVKM. CDR3 DNA: TGTGCCAGCAGCCATATGCAGGGGTCTGGGGCCAACGTCCTGACTTTC. Protein sequence: CASSHMQGSGANVLTF.